The rows below give T cell receptor beta chains drawn from one sample of a study of blood T cell repertoires in COVID-19. The protocol was immunoSEQ multiplex PCR, while the TCRdb copy is restricted to in-frame clones and leaves out a portion. The data hold some 110,000 clones, with roughly 90% observed a single time. The sequenced material came from peripheral blood. Receptors were obtained from a man between 45 and 60 years old with COVID-19, enrolled during active disease. Each CDR3 is given with its conserved first and last residue. A D gene is named only where the DNA matches it firmly. Clone size is shown for a subset of rows, as once, few, many or a class of expanded clone.

clone_size j_call v_call d_call cdr3_nt cdr3_aa
NA TRBJ1-4 TRBV10-3 TRBD1 TGTGCCATCAGTGAGTCCACAGGGGGCGGTTATGAAAAACTGTTTTTT CAISESTGGGYEKLFF
NA TRBJ2-1 TRBV2 NA TGTGCCAGGGAGGGGGGGCGAAACAATGAGCAGTTCTTC CAREGGRNNEQFF
NA TRBJ1-1 TRBV19 TRBD1 TGTGCCAGTCTAAGGCCGGGACAGGGGTCCTTACTTCCGAACACTGAAGCTTTCTTT CASLRPGQGSLLPNTEAFF
NA TRBJ2-3 TRBV12-3/TRBV12-4 TRBD1 TGTGCCAGCAGACAGGGGGCAACAGATACGCAGTATTTT CASRQGATDTQYF
NA TRBJ2-1 TRBV9 TRBD1 TGTGCCAGCAGCGTATCACAGGGGACCTACAATGAGCAGTTCTTC CASSVSQGTYNEQFF
NA TRBJ2-7 TRBV28 NA TGTGCCAGCAGTTCCCCCCGGGGTTGGAGCTACGAGCAGTACTTC CASSSPRGWSYEQYF
NA TRBJ2-1 TRBV4-1 TRBD2 TGCGCCAGCAGCCAAGTTATTAGCGGGATAGCGATCAATGAGCAGTTCTTC CASSQVISGIAINEQFF
NA TRBJ2-3 TRBV7-7 TRBD2 TGTGCCAGCAGCATAACGGGAGGTAGCACAGATACGCAGTATTTT CASSITGGSTDTQYF
NA TRBJ1-2 TRBV7-9 NA TGTGCCAGCAGCTTGGAGGGCAACCATGGCTACACCTTC CASSLEGNHGYTF
NA TRBJ2-5 TRBV3-1/TRBV3-2 NA TGTGCCAGCAGCCAGACCAGGTGGGCCCAAGAGACCCAGTACTTC CASSQTRWAQETQYF
NA TRBJ2-1 TRBV9 NA TGTGCCAGCAGCGTAGGACGGGGATCCTACAATGAGCAGTTCTTC CASSVGRGSYNEQFF
NA TRBJ2-3 TRBV19 NA TGTGCCAGTATCCAGCCAGGGCACACAGATACGCAGTATTTT CASIQPGHTDTQYF
NA TRBJ2-2 TRBV19 NA TGTGCCAGTAGTCCCGAGACAGGATACACCGGGGAGCTGTTTTTT CASSPETGYTGELFF
NA TRBJ2-7 TRBV7-2 TRBD2 TGTGCCAGCAGCTTAATGGCGGGAGGGATCTACGAGCAGTACTTC CASSLMAGGIYEQYF
NA TRBJ2-7 TRBV4-1 TRBD2 TGCGCCAGCAGCCTCTGGACTAGCGGGAGCTCGAAGCCCTACGAGCAGTACTTC CASSLWTSGSSKPYEQYF
NA TRBJ1-5 TRBV6-1 TRBD1 TGTGCCAGCAGTGAAGACAGGGGAAGCAATCAGCCCCAGCATTTT CASSEDRGSNQPQHF
NA TRBJ2-1 TRBV4-2 TRBD1 TGTGCCAGCAGCCAGAACGGACAGGCCCAGTACAATGAGCAGTTCTTC CASSQNGQAQYNEQFF
NA TRBJ1-1 TRBV11-2 NA TGTGCCAGCAGCTTAGAGGCCGACGCAGGAATGATAAACACTGAAGCTTTCTTT CASSLEADAGMINTEAFF
NA TRBJ1-5 TRBV28 NA TGTGCCAGCAGTTTAAGCCTCCTTAGCAATCAGCCCCAGCATTTT CASSLSLLSNQPQHF
NA TRBJ2-3 TRBV6-5 NA TGTGCCAGCAGTTACGGGGCGGAAACAGATACGCAGTATTTT CASSYGAETDTQYF
NA TRBJ2-5 TRBV18 TRBD1 TGTGCCAGCTCCCCGGGGGACAGGGGCAACCAAGAGACCCAGTACTTC CASSPGDRGNQETQYF
NA TRBJ2-1 TRBV5-4 NA TGTGCCAGCAGCTTAGCAGGGTCCTACAATGAGCAGTTCTTC CASSLAGSYNEQFF
NA TRBJ2-4 TRBV11-2 NA TGTGCCAGCAGCTTAGATCAAACGGGTTATCAGTACTTC CASSLDQTGYQYF
NA TRBJ1-2 TRBV10-3 NA TGTGCCATCAGTGAGGGGGGGGTTAACTATGGCTACACCTTC CAISEGGVNYGYTF
NA TRBJ2-2 TRBV9 NA TGTGCCAGCAAGCCAGGGTCGAACACCGGGGAGCTGTTTTTT CASKPGSNTGELFF
once TRBJ1-6 TRBV19 TRBD1 TGTGCCAGTAGTATCGGACAGGGGGCCGGTTCACCCCTCCACTTT CASSIGQGAGSPLHF
NA TRBJ2-2 TRBV4-3 NA TGCGCCAGCAGCCAGGAAGGAGTTGACACCGGGGAGCTGTTTTTT CASSQEGVDTGELFF
NA TRBJ2-3 TRBV9 TRBD2 TGTGCCAGCAGCCCCGTGGGACTAGCGGGAGGGCCTAGCACAGATACGCAGTATTTT CASSPVGLAGGPSTDTQYF
NA TRBJ2-3 TRBV15 TRBD1 TGTGCCACCAGCAGAGATATGCCGGGACAGGGCCCCACAGATACGCAGTATTTT CATSRDMPGQGPTDTQYF
NA TRBJ2-3 TRBV9 NA TGTGCCAGCAGCGTAGAGGGAGTTCGGGGAGATACGCAGTATTTT CASSVEGVRGDTQYF
NA TRBJ2-7 TRBV7-8 TRBD2 TGTGCCAGCACCCGAGGGGCTAGCGGGATACAGTACTTC CASTRGASGIQYF
NA TRBJ1-2 TRBV9 TRBD1 TGTGCCAGCAGCGTAGACAGCGGGACAGGGGTTTTAGCTAACTATGGCTACACCTTC CASSVDSGTGVLANYGYTF
NA TRBJ2-3 TRBV27 NA TGTGCCAGCAGTTTACAGGGACAAGTTGGAAATACGCAGTATTTT CASSLQGQVGNTQYF
NA TRBJ2-2 TRBV7-2 NA TGTGCCAGCAGTAGTCAGGGGAAGCTGTTTTTT CASSSQGKLFF
NA TRBJ2-2 TRBV2 NA TGTGCCAGCAGGGCAACAGGGCCCGGGGAGCTGTTTTTT CASRATGPGELFF
NA TRBJ2-1 TRBV29-1 TRBD2 TGCAGCGTTGGAGCGGGAGGTGCCTACAATGAGCAGTTCTTC CSVGAGGAYNEQFF